This passage covers 14 T cell receptor beta chains from one sample sequenced in a study of radiotherapy plus CTLA-4 blockade in lung cancer. Here immunoSEQ multiplex PCR was the method, and the copy in TCRdb shows in-frame clones only, minus some. Of 39,000 or so clones in the sample, 70% to 75% were seen once. The specimen was peripheral blood, collected from a patient treated with radiotherapy plus ipilimumab. These receptors were collected from a human donor with non-small cell lung cancer who had stable disease on radiotherapy plus ipilimumab.

This rearrangement joins TRBV5-1 to TRBJ2-2; D may match TRBD1 or TRBD2 (5 bases each). CDR3 length: 14 residues. The V and J ends lost 4 bases and 3 bases respectively, with 10 bases between them. Germline assignment: CDR1 SGHRS and CDR2 YFSETQ. CDR3 amino acids: CASSPGPDTGELFF. The CDR3 DNA reads as TGCGCCAGCAGCCCGGGACCCGACACCGGGGAGCTGTTTTTT.

This sequence joins TRBV10-3 and TRBJ1-2, with TRBD1 as a possible D gene (6 bases). CDR1 is ENHRY, CDR2 SYGVKD, per germline. V lost 6 bases, J lost 3 bases, and 11 bases lay in between. This CDR3 is 13 amino acids long. CDR3 nucleotide sequence: TGTGCCATCAGCCCGACAGGTTACTATGGCTACACCTTC. It is translated as CAISPTGYYGYTF.

This chain joins TRBV2 and TRBJ2-2; no clear D. V was shortened by 7 bases and J by 0 bases, with 9 bases between the two germline ends. The germline V gene has CDR1 SNHLY and CDR2 FYNNEI. The CDR3 sequence is 14 residues long. The CDR3 here is CASTTNTNTGELFF. CDR3 DNA: TGTGCCAGCACGACGAATACGAACACCGGGGAGCTGTTTTTT.

Comments on this clone: One end of the junction does not line up with germline, which may come from a read error. The chain uses TRBV6-1 and TRBJ1-6, with 8 bases identical to TRBD1. Germline V gives CDR1 MNHNS, CDR2 SASEGT. The CDR3 extends over 17 amino acids. CDR3 loop: CASSQAGGSLRNSPLHF. The CDR3 region has the DNA TGTGCCAGCAGTCAAGCAGGGGGCTCCCTCCGGAATTCACCCCTCCACTTT.

This chain connects TRBV7-2 to TRBJ1-1; TRBD1 matches at 10 bases. V dropped 6 bases and J dropped 11; count of bases not matched to a gene: 9. Germline loops: CDR1 SGHTA, CDR2 FQGNSA. The CDR3 totals 13 residues. For the CDR3, the DNA is TGTGCCAGCAGTCCATATGGGGACAGGGGCGCTTTCTTT. It encodes CASSPYGDRGAFF.

V usage is TRBV11-2 and J usage is TRBJ1-3; a weak D match, TRBD1 (5 bases). The germline V gene has CDR1 SGHAT and CDR2 FQNNGV. This CDR3 has 15 amino acids. Deletions cut 5 bases from V and 3 bases from J, with 14 bases between. CDR3: CASSKDTGVGNTIYF. Here the CDR3 DNA reads TGTGCCAGCAGCAAAGATACAGGTGTTGGAAACACCATATATTTT. Filled out from reference TRBV11-2 and TRBJ1-3, the complete variable domain reads EAGVAQSPRYKIIEKRQSVAFWCNPISGHATLYWYQQILGQGPKLLIQFQNNGVVDDSQLPKDRFSAERLKGVDSTLKIQPAKLEDSAVYLCASSKDTGVGNTIYFGEGSWLTVV.

The chain joins TRBV11-1 to TRBJ1-2, with 9 bases lining up with TRBD1. The germline gives CDR1 SGHAT, CDR2 FQDESV (reference sequence). The V segment lost 1 base and the J segment 2 bases; nucleotides outside the gene matches: 2. There are 15 residues in the CDR3. The CDR3 here is CASSLGTGGNYGYTF. The DNA for the CDR3 is TGTGCCAGCAGCTTAGGTACAGGGGGCAACTATGGCTACACCTTC. Using reference TRBV11-1 and TRBJ1-2 for the parts outside the CDR3, the full variable domain is EAEVAQSPRYKITEKSQAVAFWCDPISGHATLYWYRQILGQGPELLVQFQDESVVDDSQLPKDRFSAERLKGVDSTLKIQPAELGDSAMYLCASSLGTGGNYGYTFGSGTRLTVV.

This chain joins TRBV6-1 and TRBJ1-1; no clear D gene. In germline, CDR1 is MNHNS, CDR2 SASEGT. The V gene lost 7 bases and the J gene lost 1 base, with 7 bases spanning the gap. The CDR3 loop spans 12 amino acids. For the CDR3, the DNA is TGTGCCAGCAATCAAGGGAACACTGAAGCTTTCTTT. Protein: CASNQGNTEAFF.

V usage is TRBV20-1 and J usage is TRBJ2-3, with a possible D match to TRBD2 (6 bases). V was clipped by 7 bases and J by 7 bases, with 12 bases between them. The CDR3 is 11 residues long. CDR1 DFQATT and CDR2 SNEGSKA come from the germline V gene (reference sequence). The CDR3, as DNA: TGCAGTGTCGGGAGCGGAAATACGCAGTATTTT. Encoded protein: CSVGSGNTQYF.

The V and J genes are TRBV18 and TRBJ2-5; tentatively, D is TRBD2 (7 bases). The DNA matches TRBJ2-7 better at its end, which makes the J call doubtful. This CDR3 region has 15 residues. Looked up from germline, CDR1 is KGHSH and CDR2 is LQKENI. The CDR3 nucleotides are TGTGCCAGCTCACCGGGGGGGGCTCGGTCCTACGAGCAGTACTTC. Translation gives CASSPGGARSYEQYF.

This clone was counted only a few times. The chain couples TRBV2 to TRBJ2-5; D perhaps matches TRBD1 (6 bases). Germline-derived CDR1 and CDR2 are SNHLY and FYNNEI. The CDR3 consists of 13 residues. Between the trimmed V and J ends, which lost 10 bases and 2 bases, there was a span of 14 bases. In DNA form, the CDR3 reads TGTGCCACCACCAAGGACAGACAAGAGACCCAGTACTTC. Translating gives CATTKDRQETQYF.

This chain connects TRBV10-2 to TRBJ2-2; 12 bases match TRBD2. With V trimmed by 8 bases and J by 5 bases, 9 bases remained unmatched. Per the germline V gene, CDR1 is WSHSY and CDR2 is SAAADI. The CDR3 consists of 16 residues. This CDR3 is CASVPLAGGPTGELFF. The CDR3 region has the DNA TGCGCCAGCGTTCCACTAGCGGGGGGTCCTACCGGGGAGCTGTTTTTT.

This chain connects TRBV27 to TRBJ1-2; a weak D match, TRBD1 (6 bases). V lost 5 bases to trimming and J lost 1 base, with 14 bases between them. The CDR3 loop spans 15 amino acids. Germline CDR1 MNHEY, CDR2 SMNVEV (reference sequence). In DNA form, the CDR3 reads TGTGCCAGCAGTCGTTCAGGGGATGGTAACTATGGCTACACCTTC. This gives the protein CASSRSGDGNYGYTF.

V usage is TRBV6-6 and J usage is TRBJ2-5; D perhaps matches TRBD1 (5 bases). The V gene's germline CDR1 is MNHNY and CDR2 SVGAGI (reference sequence). With 6 bases removed from V and 2 bases from J, the gap between germline ends came to 19 bases. CDR3 length equals 16 residues. The DNA for the CDR3 is TGTGCCAGCAGCGACCCAGCTAGGGGAACACAAGAGACCCAGTACTTC. This codes for CASSDPARGTQETQYF.